This T cell receptor beta chain came from a study of identical twins. Template switching (which added a universal primer site) was used, and cDNA carried unique molecular identifiers. One entry per CDR3 protein, called by TCRdb with MiXCR from the 5' RACE reads. The table lists around 1.7 million distinct CDR3 sequences, about 30% of them singletons. Study-wide findings and caveats: Out-of-frame alpha sequences that twins shared showed excess low generation probability. Invariant MAIT and iNKT cells could partly confound zero-insertion analyses. There were fewer insertions in abundant cord blood beta clonotypes, but memory repertoires showed no such pattern.

Per the germline V gene, CDR1 is DFQATT and CDR2 is SNEGSKA (reference sequence). The CDR3 contains 13 residues. V was pared by 8 bases and J by 9 bases, with 17 bases between. About this clonotype itself: Its specificity is not known.

The rearrangement uses TRBV20-1 and TRBJ1-6, with a weak D call TRBD1 (6 bases). The receptor comes from a newborn girl in good health. Specimen: cord blood. This CDR3 reads CSPTGQLSSPLHF. In nucleotides, the CDR3 is TGCAGTCCCACAGGACAGCTCAGTTCACCCCTCCACTTT.